Included here is one T cell receptor beta chain sequence, with context. This sequence may be a read error, since a much larger clone differs from it by one base. The data are from a study of blood T cells in healthy people across ages. For the second PCR, which ran for roughly 6 to 11 cycles, a sample-barcoded 5' primer and a J-beta primer mix were used. Via MiXCR, TCRdb re-called the 5' RACE reads, giving one row per CDR3 protein. The sample carries just under 750,000 distinct CDR3 sequences, roughly 20% recorded once. The sequencing sample was made of blood. This sequence originates from a man in his 70s in good health.

Here the CDR3 DNA reads TGTGCCAGCAGCCCGGGTGTACCGGGGTCACCCCCCCACTTT. It codes for CASSPGVPGSPPHF. This rearrangement joins TRBV7-3 to TRBJ1-6; D gene uncertain. From germline, CDR1 is SGHTA and CDR2 FQGTGA. This CDR3 is built from 14 residues.